Presented here are 27 T cell receptor beta chains from one specimen sequenced in a study of cytomegalovirus exposure and HLA in healthy donors. The primer mix had 60 Vbeta and 13 Jbeta primers. The method was immunoSEQ multiplex PCR; TCRdb's version includes in-frame clones alone and lacks a portion of them. The profile shows 150,000 to 200,000 clones, approximately 86% of them singletons. Sample: PBMCs. The receptors were gathered from a woman aged 18-29 years in good health and CMV-seronegative.

This chain joins TRBV28 and TRBJ2-4, with TRBD1 identical over 7 bases. V lost 3 bases, J lost 4 bases, and 6 bases stayed unmatched. Germline values: CDR1 MDHEN, CDR2 SYDVKM. This CDR3 is built from 15 residues. CDR3 sequence (DNA): TGTGCCAGCAGTTTCCGGGGACAGCTGAAAAACATTCAGTACTTC. Translating it yields CASSFRGQLKNIQYF.

The V call is TRBV30, the J call TRBJ1-2, with unresolved D. Trimming removed 3 bases from V and 5 bases from J, with 13 bases in between. CDR1 GTSNPN and CDR2 SVGIG come from the germline V gene (reference sequence). The CDR3 has 13 residues. The CDR3 here is CAWSGREGYGYTF. The CDR3 nucleotides are TGTGCCTGGAGCGGACGGGAGGGATATGGCTACACCTTC.

This chain links TRBV7-9 with TRBJ1-4; perhaps TRBD1 as D (5 bases). CDR3 length equals 13 residues. Trimming pared 2 bases from V and 12 bases from J, leaving 13 bases between. CDR1 is SEHNR, CDR2 FQNEAQ, per germline (reference sequence). Here the CDR3 DNA reads TGTGCCAGCAGCTTATTCACGGGGGGGGAACTGTTTTTT. Amino acid sequence: CASSLFTGGELFF. The whole variable domain, remainder taken from reference TRBV7-9 and TRBJ1-4, is DTGVSQNPRHKITKRGQNVTFRCDPISEHNRLYWYRQTLGQGPEFLTYFQNEAQLEKSRLLSDRFSAERPKGSFSTLEIQRTEQGDSAMYLCASSLFTGGELFFGSGTQLSVL.

The chain uses TRBV30 and TRBJ2-1, with a weak D call TRBD2 (6 bases). Looked up from germline, CDR1 is GTSNPN and CDR2 is SVGIG (reference sequence). This CDR3 is 15 amino acids long. Trimming removed 5 bases from V and 2 bases from J, with 16 bases in between. CDR3 nucleotide sequence: TGTGCCTGGTCGTTTTGGGGGGTTACCTACAATGAGCAGTTCTTC. Amino acid sequence: CAWSFWGVTYNEQFF.

This chain links TRBV6-1 with TRBJ2-7; 8 nucleotides agree with TRBD1. The length of the CDR3 is 15 residues. Germline V lookup: CDR1 MNHNS, CDR2 SASEGT. The junction had 10 bases not matched to a gene; V was cut back by 4 bases and J by 5 bases. The CDR3 sequence: CASSVITGGVNEQYF. In nucleotides, the CDR3 is TGTGCCAGCAGTGTTATAACAGGGGGTGTAAACGAGCAGTACTTC.

The table lists this clone with a count of one. The chain links TRBV5-1 to TRBJ1-4; maybe TRBD1 (6 bases). The CDR3 totals 15 residues. Germline assignment: CDR1 SGHRS and CDR2 YFSETQ. The V gene lost 0 bases and the J gene lost 4 bases, with 10 bases spanning the gap. CDR3 sequence: CASSLVKGVNEKLFF. The CDR3 coding sequence is TGCGCCAGCAGCTTGGTAAAGGGGGTTAATGAAAAACTGTTTTTT.

In this sample, this clone turned up once. The V gene is TRBV5-5, the J gene TRBJ2-1; 7 nucleotides agree with TRBD1. The CDR3 extends over 12 amino acids. The V gene's germline CDR1 is SGHKS and CDR2 YYEKEE (reference sequence). The V segment lost 3 bases and the J segment 8 bases; nucleotides outside the gene matches: 2. The CDR3 DNA follows: TGTGCCAGCAGCTACCAGGGGGATGAGCAGTTCTTC. This encodes CASSYQGDEQFF.

The chain has TRBV19 and TRBJ2-2; D is uncertain. CDR3 length equals 14 residues. V gave up 3 bases and J gave up 4 bases, with 9 bases separating them. CDR1 and CDR2 (germline): LNHDA, SQIVND (reference sequence). This CDR3 reads CASSILVRTGELFF. CDR3 sequence (DNA): TGTGCCAGTAGTATTCTAGTACGCACCGGGGAGCTGTTTTTT.

A few counts support this clone. The V and J genes are TRBV6-5 and TRBJ1-5; the D gene is possibly TRBD1 (6 bases). The germline V gene has CDR1 MNHEY and CDR2 SVGAGI. This CDR3 has 13 amino acids. V lost 6 bases to trimming and J lost 6 bases, with 12 bases between them. In DNA form, the CDR3 reads TGTGCCAGCAGCAGGACAGTGGGTCAGCCCCAGCATTTT. Translating gives CASSRTVGQPQHF.

The rearrangement joins TRBV7-6 to TRBJ2-3; 9 bases align to TRBD2. J was trimmed by 0 bases and V by 4 bases; bases with no gene match: 5. Germline V gives CDR1 SGHVS, CDR2 FNYEAQ. CDR3 size: 16 residues. Here the CDR3 DNA reads TGTGCCAGCAGCTCACTTAGCGGGGGAAGCACAGATACGCAGTATTTT. This translates into CASSSLSGGSTDTQYF.

Worth noting for this clone: The same CDR3 is also encoded by other DNA sequences in this sample. Here the CDR3 DNA reads TGTGCCAGCAGGCCCACGGGGAACACTGAAGCTTTCTTT. Translation gives CASRPTGNTEAFF. The V call is TRBV28, the J call TRBJ1-1; D call uncertain. CDR1 is MDHEN, CDR2 SYDVKM, per germline. V lost 6 bases to trimming and J lost 1 base, with 9 bases between them. This CDR3 is built from 13 residues.

This sequence joins TRBV28 and TRBJ1-6, with 10 nucleotides matching TRBD1. CDR1 and CDR2 from the germline V gene are MDHEN and SYDVKM. CDR3 length equals 18 residues. Losses at the gene ends were 6 bases for V and 8 bases for J; bases not matched to a gene: 16. CDR3 loop: CASSSGTGVLLGDSPLHF. The CDR3 DNA sequence: TGTGCCAGCAGCTCCGGGACAGGGGTTCTCCTCGGCGATTCACCCCTCCACTTT.

This sequence joins TRBV5-1 and TRBJ2-3; D is unresolved. V lost 0 bases to trimming and J lost 2 bases, with 7 bases between them. This CDR3 has 14 amino acids. Germline V gene data show CDR1 as SGHRS and CDR2 as YFSETQ. In nucleotides, the CDR3 is TGCGCCAGCAGCTTGGATCCCCTCACAGATACGCAGTATTTT. Translating it yields CASSLDPLTDTQYF.

CDR3 coding DNA: TGTGCCAGCCGAAAACAGGGGGCTGGAGAAAAACTGTTTTTT. This sequence encodes CASRKQGAGEKLFF. The V call is TRBV7-8, the J call TRBJ1-4; 9 nucleotides line up with TRBD1. The CDR3 extends over 14 amino acids. The trim removed 8 bases at V and 8 bases at J, leaving 9 bases unmatched. The V gene's germline CDR1 is SGHVS and CDR2 FQNEAQ.

The rearrangement joins TRBV5-1 to TRBJ1-2, with TRBD1 matching 7 bases. In germline, CDR1 is SGHRS, CDR2 YFSETQ. J was trimmed by 0 bases and V by 4 bases; bases with no gene match: 9. There are 16 residues in the CDR3. The CDR3 region has the DNA TGCGCCAGCAGCCGACCAGGGGGAAGGTCTAACTATGGCTACACCTTC. Encoded protein: CASSRPGGRSNYGYTF.

V usage is TRBV7-9 and J usage is TRBJ2-3, with 13 bases matching TRBD2. There are 16 residues in the CDR3. V was clipped by 6 bases and J by 5 bases; unmatched bases: 8. Per the germline V gene, CDR1 is SEHNR and CDR2 is FQNEAQ (reference sequence). The CDR3 bases are TGTGCCAGCAGTAAACTAGCGGGAGGGCCGGGAGATACGCAGTATTTT. Translating gives CASSKLAGGPGDTQYF.

This clone was recorded only once. J is TRBJ2-3 and V is TRBV19, with TRBD1 matching 9 bases. Trimming cost V 7 bases and J 6 bases; bases outside gene matches: 8. The CDR3 extends over 14 amino acids. Germline V gives CDR1 LNHDA, CDR2 SQIVND (reference sequence). The CDR3 loop reads CASTYGTGFDTQYF. The CDR3 DNA sequence: TGTGCCAGTACCTACGGGACAGGGTTTGATACGCAGTATTTT.

The chain carries TRBV18 and TRBJ2-3; TRBD2 matches at 8 bases. J was trimmed by 3 bases and V by 1 base; bases with no gene match: 0. The CDR3 runs 14 residues. CDR1 and CDR2 from the germline V gene are KGHSH and LQKENI. DNA for the CDR3: TGTGCCAGCTCACCACTAGCGGGGACAGATACGCAGTATTTT. Translation: CASSPLAGTDTQYF.

The chain links TRBV10-2 to TRBJ2-2; D is undetermined. V dropped 9 bases and J dropped 1 base, with 12 bases sitting between them. Germline V CDR1 and CDR2: WSHSY, SAAADI. The CDR3 runs to 14 residues. The chain's CDR3 is CASDARQNTGELFF. The CDR3 coding sequence is TGCGCCAGTGATGCGAGACAGAACACCGGGGAGCTGTTTTTT.

This clone was seen once. J is TRBJ2-7 and V is TRBV5-1, with D unresolved. The CDR3 runs to 15 residues. Per the germline V gene, CDR1 is SGHRS and CDR2 is YFSETQ. V gave up 2 bases and J gave up 0 bases, with 12 bases separating them. The CDR3 loop reads CASSFSYHSSYEQYF. CDR3 bases: TGCGCCAGCAGCTTCTCCTATCATAGCTCCTACGAGCAGTACTTC.

This chain links TRBV25-1 with TRBJ1-2; D may be TRBD1 (5 bases). This CDR3 has 13 amino acids. Trimming removed 2 bases from V and 3 bases from J, with 7 bases in between. CDR1 and CDR2 from the germline V gene are MGHDK and SYGVNS. CDR3 residues: CASSEQGHYGYTF. The CDR3 region has the DNA TGTGCCAGCAGTGAACAGGGCCACTATGGCTACACCTTC.

The chain couples TRBV19 to TRBJ1-2; D not certain. The CDR3 is 15 residues long. Germline V gene data show CDR1 as LNHDA and CDR2 as SQIVND (reference sequence). Trimming removed 5 bases at V and 6 bases at J, with 19 bases between. This chain's CDR3 is CASSSRREGGHGYTF. The CDR3 DNA follows: TGTGCCAGTAGTTCCCGACGTGAGGGTGGGCATGGCTACACCTTC.

This clone was seen a single time. This rearrangement joins TRBV28 to TRBJ2-7; perhaps TRBD1 as D (5 bases). This CDR3 has 17 residues. V was pared by 2 bases and J by 6 bases, with 23 bases between. Germline CDR1 reads MDHEN; CDR2 reads SYDVKM. The CDR3, as DNA: TGTGCCAGCAGTTTAAGGCAGGGCGAAGGCCCCGGGCGCGAGCAGTACTTC. This gives the protein CASSLRQGEGPGREQYF. The full variable domain, its missing parts supplied by reference TRBV28 and TRBJ2-7, is DVKVTQSSRYLVKRTGEKVFLECVQDMDHENMFWYRQDPGLGLRLIYFSYDVKMKEKGDIPEGYSVSREKKERFSLILESASTNQTSMYLCASSLRQGEGPGREQYFGPGTRLTVT.

V usage is TRBV29-1 and J usage is TRBJ2-3; 10 positions match TRBD2. V lost 2 bases, J lost 3 bases, and 8 bases stayed unmatched. CDR3 length: 16 residues. Germline CDR1 reads SQVTM; CDR2 reads ANQGSEA. The CDR3 protein is CSVEISKTSGTDTQYF. CDR3 sequence (DNA): TGCAGCGTTGAAATTTCGAAGACTAGCGGGACAGATACGCAGTATTTT.

This chain uses TRBV5-5 with TRBJ1-2; D ambiguous. The CDR3 contains 14 residues. Trimming removed 4 bases from V and 7 bases from J, with 17 bases in between. The germline gives CDR1 SGHKS, CDR2 YYEKEE (reference sequence). The CDR3 sequence: CASSNPGVGTGYTF. CDR3 DNA: TGTGCCAGCAGCAACCCTGGAGTTGGAACTGGCTACACCTTC.

This sequence joins TRBV28 and TRBJ2-2, with 10 bases aligning to TRBD2. Germline CDR1 is MDHEN and CDR2 is SYDVKM. J lost 5 bases, V lost 6 bases, and 6 bases had no gene match. This CDR3 contains 15 residues. The CDR3 spells CASRLLAGSTGELFF. In nucleotides, the CDR3 is TGTGCCAGCAGGCTACTAGCGGGATCAACCGGGGAGCTGTTTTTT.

The gene calls are TRBV2 and TRBJ2-7, with a tentative D call TRBD1 (5 bases). CDR1 is SNHLY and CDR2 is FYNNEI in the germline V gene. With 7 bases removed from V and 4 bases from J, the gap between germline ends came to 14 bases. There are 13 residues in the CDR3. The CDR3 DNA is TGTGCCAGCATGGGCAGGGCGGTTTACGAGCAGTACTTC. Its translation: CASMGRAVYEQYF.